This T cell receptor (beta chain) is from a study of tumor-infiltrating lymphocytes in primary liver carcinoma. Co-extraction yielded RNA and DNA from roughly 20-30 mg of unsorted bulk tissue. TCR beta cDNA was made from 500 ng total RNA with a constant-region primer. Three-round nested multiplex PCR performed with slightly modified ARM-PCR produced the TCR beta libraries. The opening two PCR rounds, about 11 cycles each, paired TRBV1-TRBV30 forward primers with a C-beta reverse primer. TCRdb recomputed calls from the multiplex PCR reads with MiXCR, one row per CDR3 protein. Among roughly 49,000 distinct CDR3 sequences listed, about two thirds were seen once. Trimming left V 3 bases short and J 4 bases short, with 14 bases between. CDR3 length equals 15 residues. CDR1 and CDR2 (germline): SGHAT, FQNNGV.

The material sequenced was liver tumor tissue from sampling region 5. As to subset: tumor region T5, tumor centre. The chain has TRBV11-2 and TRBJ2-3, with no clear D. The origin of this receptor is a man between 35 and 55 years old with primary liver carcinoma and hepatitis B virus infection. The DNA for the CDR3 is TGTGCCAGCAGCTTTCAGGCTTCTAGTCCAGATACGCAGTATTTT. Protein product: CASSFQASSPDTQYF.